A single sample is the source of the 17 T cell receptor beta chains below, sequenced in a study of cytomegalovirus exposure and HLA in healthy donors. PCR primers comprised 60 Vbeta and 13 Jbeta primers. Sequencing was performed with immunoSEQ multiplex PCR; in TCRdb, only in-frame clones are kept and a portion is missing. Here the sample spans 54,000 or so clones, around three fifths being singletons. The sequencing sample was made of PBMCs. The receptors derive from a human donor in good health.

This clone showed up just a few times. DNA for the CDR3: TGTGCCAGCAGCGGGGGGGTGGTTCGCACAGATACGCAGTATTTT. Amino acid sequence: CASSGGVVRTDTQYF. The chain uses TRBV7-2 and TRBJ2-3; 7 nucleotides match TRBD2. V dropped 5 bases and J dropped 1; count of bases not matched to a gene: 6. The CDR3 totals 15 residues. Per the germline V gene, CDR1 is SGHTA and CDR2 is FQGNSA.

This clone was picked up a small number of times. The CDR3 spells CASGAGLLGAETQYF. In DNA, the CDR3 is TGTGCTAGTGGTGCAGGACTTTTGGGGGCGGAGACCCAGTACTTC. This chain joins TRBV12-5 and TRBJ2-5; tentative D call: TRBD1 (6 bases). This CDR3 comprises 15 residues. Germline CDR1 is LGHNT and CDR2 is FRNRAP. V was shortened by 5 bases and J by 5 bases, with 18 bases between the two germline ends.

The chain recombines TRBV7-9 with TRBJ2-1; TRBD1 agrees at 8 bases. V lost 6 bases, J lost 4 bases, and 8 bases stayed unmatched. This CDR3 region has 15 residues. The germline CDR1 and CDR2 sequences are SEHNR and FQNEAQ (reference sequence). CDR3 bases: TGTGCCAGCAGTCGGGGAGGACAGGGTTACAATGAGCAGTTCTTC. This translates into CASSRGGQGYNEQFF.

For this clone: Different DNA sequences within this sample yield the same CDR3. This chain links TRBV5-4 with TRBJ1-4; tentatively, D is TRBD1 (5 bases). The germline V gene has CDR1 SGHNT and CDR2 YYREEE (reference sequence). Deletions cut 3 bases from V and 8 bases from J, with 20 bases between. CDR3 size: 16 residues. The CDR3, as DNA: TGTGCCAGCAGCTCTATAACAGGCCCTGGGCCCGAAAAACTGTTTTTT. It specifies CASSSITGPGPEKLFF. Drawing the rest from reference TRBV5-4 and TRBJ1-4, the complete variable domain is ETGVTQSPTHLIKTRGQQVTLRCSSQSGHNTVSWYQQALGQGPQFIFQYYREEENGRGNFPPRFSGLQFPNYSSELNVNALELDDSALYLCASSSITGPGPEKLFFGSGTQLSVL.

This clone was counted once. This chain joins TRBV19 and TRBJ2-7; 8 nucleotides match TRBD1. The CDR3 totals 12 residues. V lost 8 bases, J lost 3 bases, and 3 bases stayed unmatched. The germline CDR1 and CDR2 sequences are LNHDA and SQIVND (reference sequence). The CDR3 protein is CASSDRDYEQYF. Here the CDR3 DNA reads TGTGCCAGTTCGGACAGGGACTACGAGCAGTACTTC. Full variable domain (remainder filled in from reference TRBV19 and TRBJ2-7): DGGITQSPKYLFRKEGQNVTLSCEQNLNHDAMYWYRQDPGQGLRLIYYSQIVNDFQKGDIAEGYSVSREKKESFPLTVTSAQKNPTAFYLCASSDRDYEQYFGPGTRLTVT.

The rearrangement joins TRBV5-4 to TRBJ2-3; 9 bases line up with TRBD2. Per germline, CDR1 SGHNT and CDR2 YYREEE (reference sequence). The trim removed 0 bases at V and 1 base at J, leaving 9 bases unmatched. This CDR3 is 18 amino acids long. CDR3 nucleotide sequence: TGTGCCAGCAGCTTGGGGCGGGGGGGGGTCGCTGGCACAGATACGCAGTATTTT. Translating it yields CASSLGRGGVAGTDTQYF.

This chain uses TRBV9 with TRBJ1-2, with unresolved D. Germline V gives CDR1 SGDLS, CDR2 YYNGEE. The CDR3 has 13 residues. Trimming shortened V by 4 bases and J by 3 bases, and 10 bases separated the two germline ends. The CDR3 nucleotides read TGTGCCAGCAGCCTCCTCGGGGACTATGGCTACACCTTC. Translating it yields CASSLLGDYGYTF.

This clone has just a few counts. The chain has TRBV9 and TRBJ2-2; D is perhaps TRBD2 (5 bases). The germline V gene encodes CDR1 SGDLS and CDR2 YYNGEE. The CDR3 is made up of 16 amino acids. Between the trimmed V and J ends, which lost 2 bases and 1 base, there was a span of 12 bases. CDR3 nucleotides: TGTGCCAGCAGCGTCAGCTCCCGGGGGAACACCGGGGAGCTGTTTTTT. Translated: CASSVSSRGNTGELFF.

This clone was recorded a few times. The chain carries TRBV4-3 and TRBJ1-4, with 9 bases fitting TRBD1. The CDR3 extends over 15 amino acids. After removal of 5 bases from V and 7 bases from J, the junction contained 8 bases not matched to a gene. The germline gives CDR1 LGHNA, CDR2 YSLEER. Here the CDR3 DNA reads TGCGCCAGCAGCAATAGACAGGGGGATACTGAAAAACTGTTTTTT. It specifies CASSNRQGDTEKLFF.

This chain links TRBV19 with TRBJ2-1, with 8 bases lining up with TRBD1. The CDR3 sequence is 13 residues long. V shed 5 bases, J shed 5 bases, and the junction held 2 bases outside the gene matches. The germline V gene has CDR1 LNHDA and CDR2 SQIVND (reference sequence). The CDR3 DNA sequence: TGTGCCAGTAGTGCGGGACAGGACAATGAGCAGTTCTTC. Its translation: CASSAGQDNEQFF.

V usage is TRBV7-8 and J usage is TRBJ2-7, with TRBD1 identical over 8 bases. This CDR3 comprises 18 residues. V dropped 1 base and J dropped 1; count of bases not matched to a gene: 12. Germline V gene sequence: CDR1 SGHVS, CDR2 FQNEAQ. The CDR3 spells CASSLGRPGTGASYEQYF. The CDR3 bases are TGTGCCAGCAGCTTAGGACGACCCGGGACAGGAGCTTCCTACGAGCAGTACTTC.

The gene calls are TRBV2 and TRBJ1-2; 8 bases agree with TRBD1. Germline CDR1 and CDR2: SNHLY and FYNNEI. Trimming at V came to 5 bases and at J to 4 bases, leaving 3 bases not matched to a gene. CDR3 length equals 13 residues. The CDR3 here is CASSQGAVYGYTF. The CDR3 coding sequence is TGTGCCAGCAGTCAGGGGGCGGTCTATGGCTACACCTTC.

Only a few counts were recorded for this clone. J is TRBJ1-2 and V is TRBV7-9, with TRBD1 matching over 7 bases. In germline, CDR1 is SEHNR, CDR2 FQNEAQ (reference sequence). Unmatched junction bases numbered 6, after V lost 5 bases and J lost 0 bases. CDR3 length: 15 amino acids. The CDR3 spells CASSPSGGANYGYTF. CDR3 bases: TGTGCCAGCAGCCCCTCAGGGGGAGCTAACTATGGCTACACCTTC.

As for this clone: The junction does not match germline at one end; this may be a read error. V and J are TRBV2 and TRBJ1-6, with 7 positions matching TRBD1. CDR1 is SNHLY, CDR2 FYNNEI, per germline. This CDR3 is built from 16 residues. The CDR3 nucleotides are TGTGCCAGCAGTGACCGGACAGGATCCTCTAATTCACCCCTCCACTTT. Protein product: CASSDRTGSSNSPLHF.

The rearrangement uses TRBV25-1 and TRBJ1-4; D possibly corresponds to TRBD1 (5 bases). The germline gives CDR1 MGHDK, CDR2 SYGVNS. This CDR3 contains 16 residues. With 2 bases removed from V and 1 base from J, the gap between germline ends came to 11 bases. The CDR3: CASSEPPGLTNEKLFF. As DNA, the CDR3 is TGTGCCAGCAGTGAACCCCCAGGGTTAACTAATGAAAAACTGTTTTTT.

The J gene is TRBJ2-5, the V gene TRBV11-2, with 9 bases lining up with TRBD2. Per germline, CDR1 SGHAT and CDR2 FQNNGV. This CDR3 has 17 amino acids. The junction had 10 bases not matched to a gene; V was cut back by 1 base and J by 4 bases. The CDR3, as DNA: TGTGCCAGCAGCTTAGTTGGCGGGGGGGCACGAGGAGAGACCCAGTACTTC. Amino acid sequence: CASSLVGGGARGETQYF.

CDR3 DNA: TGTGCCAGCAGTTACTCGCCAGGGTTAAATGGCTACACCTTC. Amino acid sequence: CASSYSPGLNGYTF. The chain employs TRBV6-5 and TRBJ1-2, with D perhaps TRBD1 (5 bases). The V gene's germline CDR1 is MNHEY and CDR2 SVGAGI. The CDR3 extends over 14 amino acids. The V gene lost 0 bases and the J gene lost 6 bases, with 11 bases spanning the gap.